This passage covers 30 T cell receptor beta chains from one sample sequenced in a study of human T cells and chemical hapten exposure. The time point here: pre-sensitization, week 0. The treatment denotes: therapeutic diphenylcyclopropenone sensitization with weekly scalp DPC. Someone pulled total RNA out of unfractionated whole blood. TCRdb reanalysed the RACE reads using MiXCR and keeps one entry per CDR3 protein. There are tens of thousands of distinct CDR3 sequences in the sample; 9.5% to 10% occur only once, and approximately 9.6% lies in the top ten. The sequenced sample was whole blood, obtained in connection with sensitization to the hapten diphenylcyclopropenone (DPC). The receptors shown here come from a woman aged 25 to 39 with alopecia areata. Some clones in this sample may be carry-over from other donors' samples.

This chain uses TRBV5-1 with TRBJ2-1; 9 bases fit TRBD1. Germline CDR1 is SGHRS and CDR2 is YFSETQ. J gave up 6 bases and V 2 bases, and 12 bases lay outside the gene matches. The CDR3 spans 17 residues. CDR3: CASSFPPRDRASNEQFF. In DNA form, the CDR3 reads TGCGCCAGCAGCTTCCCCCCCAGGGACAGGGCCTCCAATGAGCAGTTCTTC.

In this sample, this clonotype turned up a few times. The chain couples TRBV19 to TRBJ2-2; D gene ambiguous. This CDR3 comprises 13 residues. Trimming cost V 3 bases and J 5 bases, with 7 bases left between them. Germline V gene lookup returns CDR1 LNHDA and CDR2 SQIVND (reference sequence). CDR3 in amino acids: CASSIVGTGELFF. For the CDR3, the DNA is TGTGCCAGTAGTATCGTGGGAACCGGGGAGCTGTTTTTT.

There are many counts of this clonotype. The chain links TRBV29-1 to TRBJ1-3; no firm D call. Germline CDR1 is SQVTM and CDR2 is ANQGSEA. The V end lost 2 bases, the J end lost 0 bases, and 5 bases lay between the germline ends. The CDR3 has 13 residues. The CDR3 coding sequence is TGCAGCGTTGAAAGGAGCTCTGGAAACACCATATATTTT. This translates into CSVERSSGNTIYF. The variable domain in full, with the rest retrieved from reference TRBV29-1 and TRBJ1-3, is SAVISQKPSRDICQRGTSLTIQCQVDSQVTMMFWYRQQPGQSLTLIATANQGSEATYESGFVIDKFPISRPNLTFSTLTVSNMSPEDSSIYLCSVERSSGNTIYFGEGSWLTVV.

In this sample, this clonotype turned up a few times. The chain employs TRBV7-2 and TRBJ1-1; 7 bases align to TRBD1. Trimming removed 0 bases from V and 5 bases from J; junction bases left unmatched: 9. The germline V gene has CDR1 SGHTA and CDR2 FQGNSA. The CDR3 sequence is 16 residues long. CDR3 nucleotide sequence: TGTGCCAGCAGCTTAGCGATGGGAAGGGGGCGTACTGAAGCTTTCTTT. Translated: CASSLAMGRGRTEAFF.

The chain combines TRBV28 with TRBJ1-1, with unresolved D. The CDR3 loop spans 14 amino acids. Germline values: CDR1 MDHEN, CDR2 SYDVKM. With 8 bases removed from V and 6 bases from J, the gap between germline ends came to 19 bases. Written as DNA, the CDR3 is TGTGCCAGCGAACCCCCCGACCGGCAGGCTGAAGCTTTCTTT. Translated: CASEPPDRQAEAFF.

This clonotype was observed many times. This chain connects TRBV7-9 to TRBJ1-1; 7 bases fit TRBD1. The trim removed 8 bases at V and 4 bases at J, leaving 7 bases unmatched. CDR1 is SEHNR and CDR2 is FQNEAQ in the germline V gene (reference sequence). The CDR3 runs 13 residues. CDR3 nucleotide sequence: TGTGCCAGCTCTGCTGGGACAGCCACTGAAGCTTTCTTT. This translates into CASSAGTATEAFF.

The rearrangement uses TRBV28 and TRBJ2-7, with 7 bases lining up with TRBD1. CDR1 is MDHEN and CDR2 is SYDVKM in the germline V gene. The CDR3 sequence is 14 residues long. V lost 6 bases and J lost 0; bases outside the gene matches: 5. The CDR3 sequence is CASSRDRASYEQYF. The CDR3 bases are TGTGCCAGCAGCCGAGACAGGGCCTCCTACGAGCAGTACTTC.

The V gene is TRBV12-3 or TRBV12-4, the J gene TRBJ1-5; D call uncertain. V was shortened by 4 bases and J by 3 bases, with 16 bases between the two germline ends. This CDR3 contains 16 residues. CDR3 sequence (DNA): TGTGCCAGCAGTTCTCCCCTCACGCCCGCCAATCAGCCCCAGCATTTT. Protein: CASSSPLTPANQPQHF.

The chain employs TRBV12-3 or TRBV12-4 and TRBJ2-6; 13 nucleotides agree with TRBD2. V lost 6 bases and J lost 1; bases outside the gene matches: 9. This CDR3 is built from 19 residues. CDR3 residues: CASRRGGGLAGSGANVLTF. The CDR3 DNA reads as TGTGCCAGCAGACGCGGTGGGGGACTAGCGGGGTCTGGGGCCAACGTCCTGACTTTC.

This clonotype was counted a few times. This chain uses TRBV7-9 with TRBJ1-2; D unclear. The V end lost 1 base, the J end lost 5 bases, and 5 bases lay between the germline ends. CDR3 length equals 12 residues. Germline V gene data show CDR1 as SEHNR and CDR2 as FQNEAQ (reference sequence). This CDR3 reads CASSLGRYGYTF. The CDR3 DNA reads TGTGCCAGCAGCTTAGGACGGTATGGCTACACCTTC.

This clonotype was detected only a few times. CDR3 protein: CASSKGLVVQETQYF. The CDR3, as DNA: TGTGCCAGTAGTAAAGGACTAGTCGTCCAAGAGACCCAGTACTTC. The chain links TRBV19 to TRBJ2-5, with 7 bases matching TRBD2. J gave up 1 base and V 4 bases, and 6 bases lay outside the gene matches. The CDR3 is 15 residues long. Germline V gene data show CDR1 as LNHDA and CDR2 as SQIVND (reference sequence).

This clonotype has at least ten counts. This sequence joins TRBV6-5 and TRBJ1-1, with D perhaps TRBD1 (5 bases). CDR1 and CDR2 (germline): MNHEY, SVGAGI. V was trimmed by 7 bases and J by 6 bases, leaving 12 bases between them. The CDR3 is made up of 12 amino acids. CDR3 protein: CASKPTAAEAFF. CDR3 nucleotide sequence: TGTGCCAGCAAACCGACAGCGGCTGAAGCTTTCTTT.

This clonotype showed up many times. The V call is TRBV6-5, the J call TRBJ2-7; D might be TRBD1 (6 bases). V was shortened by 4 bases and J by 5 bases, with 12 bases between the two germline ends. There are 13 residues in the CDR3. The V gene's germline CDR1 is MNHEY and CDR2 SVGAGI. The CDR3 sequence: CASSSQGRDEQYF. The CDR3 coding sequence is TGTGCCAGCAGTTCCCAGGGGCGCGACGAGCAGTACTTC.

CDR3 DNA: TGTGCCAGCAGCGTACCGGGACTAGGGGAATCCGGGGAGCTGTTTTTT. It is translated as CASSVPGLGESGELFF. The chain combines TRBV7-2 with TRBJ2-2, with 8 bases matching TRBD2. Losses at the gene ends were 5 bases for V and 6 bases for J; bases not matched to a gene: 11. The CDR3 has 16 residues. Germline CDR1 SGHTA, CDR2 FQGNSA.

This clonotype has a count of ten or more. The V gene is TRBV6-2 or TRBV6-3, the J gene TRBJ2-3; D might be TRBD2 (6 bases). Germline assignment: CDR1 MNHEY and CDR2 SVGEGT. V was shortened by 5 bases and J by 4 bases, with 16 bases between the two germline ends. The CDR3 runs 15 residues. In nucleotides, the CDR3 is TGTGCCAGCAGTCTCGGGGGTGCATGGGCAGATACGCAGTATTTT. Translating gives CASSLGGAWADTQYF.

This clonotype was seen many times. The V call is TRBV6-2 or TRBV6-3, the J call TRBJ2-4, with a possible D match to TRBD1 (6 bases). CDR3 length: 14 residues. Trimming took 4 bases from V and 7 from J, leaving 14 bases between them. Germline assignment: CDR1 MNHEY and CDR2 SVGEGT. In DNA form, the CDR3 reads TGTGCCAGCAGTTTGGACAGCAGCAGGAACATTCAGTACTTC. Amino acids: CASSLDSSRNIQYF.

The V and J genes are TRBV19 and TRBJ2-5; a possible D gene is TRBD2 (6 bases). The germline V gene has CDR1 LNHDA and CDR2 SQIVND (reference sequence). The CDR3 is 14 residues long. Trimming took 6 bases from V and 4 from J, leaving 15 bases between them. In DNA form, the CDR3 reads TGTGCCAGTAGCCCGAGACTAGAGCGAGAGACCCAGTACTTC. Translating it yields CASSPRLERETQYF.

The V and J genes are TRBV20-1 and TRBJ2-3; 8 positions agree with TRBD2. CDR1 DFQATT and CDR2 SNEGSKA come from the germline V gene (reference sequence). The CDR3 has 15 amino acids. V gave up 4 bases and J gave up 1 base; unmatched junction bases: 7. The DNA for the CDR3 is TGCAGTGCTACCTTGGCGGGGGGCCGCACAGATACGCAGTATTTT. Amino acids: CSATLAGGRTDTQYF.

V gene TRBV19 combines with J gene TRBJ2-1, with TRBD2 matching 10 bases. The trim removed 5 bases at V and 8 bases at J, leaving 6 bases unmatched. This CDR3 contains 14 residues. Germline V CDR1 and CDR2: LNHDA, SQIVND (reference sequence). In nucleotides, the CDR3 is TGTGCCAGTAGTCTTAGCGGGGGGCGGGATGAGCAGTTCTTC. The encoded protein is CASSLSGGRDEQFF.

Note on this clonotype: Mismatch with germline at one junction end may stem from a read error. The V and J genes are TRBV7-9 and TRBJ2-1, with 7 bases lining up with TRBD1. Germline V gives CDR1 SEHNR, CDR2 FQNEAQ (reference sequence). This CDR3 is 12 amino acids long. The CDR3: CASNLHQGDKFF. In DNA, the CDR3 is TGTGCCAGCAACTTACACCAGGGGGACAAGTTCTTC.

The table lists this clonotype with a count of one. The J gene is TRBJ2-3, the V gene TRBV7-2; D may be TRBD1 or TRBD2 (5 bases each). Trimming cost V 5 bases and J 6 bases, with 18 bases left between them. The CDR3 is made up of 15 amino acids. Germline V gene sequence: CDR1 SGHTA, CDR2 FQGNSA. The CDR3, as DNA: TGTGCCAGCAGCCCCGGGACGCCACCGCGGGATACGCAGTATTTT. This encodes CASSPGTPPRDTQYF. Based on the CDR3 plus reference TRBV7-2 and TRBJ2-3, the full variable domain is GAGVSQSPSNKVTEKGKDVELRCDPISGHTALYWYRQSLGQGLEFLIYFQGNSAPDKSGLPSDRFSAERTGGSVSTLTIQRTQQEDSAVYLCASSPGTPPRDTQYFGPGTRLTVL.

At least ten counts were recorded for this clonotype. V is TRBV19 and J is TRBJ2-3, with TRBD1 matching over 7 bases. This CDR3 is 15 amino acids long. V lost 7 bases to trimming and J lost 2 bases; unmatched junction nucleotides: 9. Germline-derived CDR1 and CDR2 are LNHDA and SQIVND (reference sequence). Here the CDR3 reads CASTSGQRYTDTQYF. The CDR3 DNA sequence: TGTGCCAGTACCTCGGGACAGAGATACACAGATACGCAGTATTTT. Full variable domain (outside the CDR3, taken from reference TRBV19 and TRBJ2-3): DGGITQSPKYLFRKEGQNVTLSCEQNLNHDAMYWYRQDPGQGLRLIYYSQIVNDFQKGDIAEGYSVSREKKESFPLTVTSAQKNPTAFYLCASTSGQRYTDTQYFGPGTRLTVL.

This clonotype was seen only a few times. J is TRBJ2-1 and V is TRBV7-9; 11 positions agree with TRBD2. CDR3 length equals 14 residues. Germline loops: CDR1 SEHNR, CDR2 FQNEAQ (reference sequence). Trimming at V came to 5 bases and at J to 6 bases, leaving 3 bases not matched to a gene. The CDR3 DNA sequence: TGTGCCAGCAGCCTAGGACTAGCGGGCAATGAGCAGTTCTTC. It is translated as CASSLGLAGNEQFF. The full variable domain, completed using reference TRBV7-9 and TRBJ2-1, is DTGVSQNPRHKITKRGQNVTFRCDPISEHNRLYWYRQTLGQGPEFLTYFQNEAQLEKSRLLSDRFSAERPKGSFSTLEIQRTEQGDSAMYLCASSLGLAGNEQFFGPGTRLTVL.

V and J are TRBV18 and TRBJ1-3; D is perhaps TRBD1 (6 bases). The CDR3 loop spans 15 amino acids. Trimming removed 2 bases from V and 4 bases from J, with 12 bases in between. Germline V gene data show CDR1 as KGHSH and CDR2 as LQKENI. The CDR3 loop is CASSPVGGQGNTIYF. The CDR3 bases are TGTGCCAGCTCACCAGTCGGGGGGCAAGGAAACACCATATATTTT.

This clonotype was seen only a few times. The DNA for the CDR3 is TGCAGTGCCCCGCTGGGGGACTCCACTGAAGCTTTCTTT. Translating gives CSAPLGDSTEAFF. The chain links TRBV20-1 to TRBJ1-1; maybe TRBD1 (5 bases). This CDR3 is built from 13 residues. The V gene lost 6 bases and the J gene lost 4 bases, with 15 bases spanning the gap. Germline V CDR1 and CDR2: DFQATT, SNEGSKA (reference sequence).

The chain is built from TRBV3-1 and TRBJ2-7; D is unclear. CDR1 is LGHDT and CDR2 is YNNKEL in the germline V gene (reference sequence). The V and J ends lost 1 base and 3 bases respectively, with 16 bases between them. The CDR3 loop spans 16 amino acids. The chain's CDR3 is CASSQGRGNNVYEQYF. CDR3 nucleotide sequence: TGTGCCAGCAGCCAAGGACGTGGAAATAATGTCTACGAGCAGTACTTC.

This clonotype was recorded at least ten times. CDR3 sequence (DNA): TGTGCCATCAGGGAGAGGACAGCTAATTCACCCCTCCACTTT. Its protein product is CAIRERTANSPLHF. The rearrangement uses TRBV10-3 and TRBJ1-6, with D possibly being TRBD1 (6 bases). CDR3 length equals 14 residues. Germline V gene lookup returns CDR1 ENHRY and CDR2 SYGVKD. The V and J ends lost 6 bases and 6 bases respectively, with 12 bases between them.

This clonotype occurred many times. J is TRBJ1-1 and V is TRBV7-2, with a possible D match to TRBD1 (5 bases). V dropped 1 base and J dropped 4 bases, with 13 bases sitting between them. This CDR3 comprises 15 residues. Germline V CDR1 and CDR2: SGHTA, FQGNSA. The CDR3 here is CASSLGGPGGTEAFF. Here the CDR3 DNA reads TGTGCCAGCAGCTTAGGAGGGCCCGGGGGCACTGAAGCTTTCTTT.

This clonotype was counted a few times. V usage is TRBV13 and J usage is TRBJ2-7, with a weak D call TRBD2 (5 bases). V was pared by 4 bases and J by 5 bases, with 18 bases between. Per germline, CDR1 PRHDT and CDR2 FYEKMQ (reference sequence). This CDR3 is 15 amino acids long. The CDR3 nucleotides read TGTGCCAGCAGCTCCCTGGGAGTCCGAGTGGACGAGCAGTACTTC. Protein product: CASSSLGVRVDEQYF.

This clonotype was detected ten times or more. V usage is TRBV7-3 and J usage is TRBJ2-5; D remains unclear. There are 14 residues in the CDR3. Germline V gene data show CDR1 as SGHTA and CDR2 as FQGTGA. Between the trimmed V and J ends, which lost 4 bases and 5 bases, there was a span of 14 bases. CDR3 in DNA: TGTGCCAGCAGCTCAAACCCCCCTCCGGAGACCCAGTACTTC. It is translated as CASSSNPPPETQYF.